Below are 26 T cell receptor beta chains sequenced from a single sample in a study of T cell changes during pregnancy in multiple sclerosis. TCRdb's copy holds only in-frame clones and misses some; the assay was immunoSEQ multiplex PCR. Of tens of thousands of clones listed, roughly 89% are singletons. Material: CD4+ T cells from peripheral blood mononuclear cells, obtained in the first trimester of pregnancy. The origin of the receptors is a female donor with multiple sclerosis, enrolled in a pregnancy study.

CDR3 in amino acids: CASTLDRGYTEAFF. Here the CDR3 DNA reads TGTGCCAGCACCCTAGACAGGGGCTACACTGAAGCTTTCTTT. The genes are TRBV7-2 and TRBJ1-1, with 8 bases lining up with TRBD1. Germline V gene data show CDR1 as SGHTA and CDR2 as FQGNSA. Trimming at V came to 7 bases and at J to 3 bases, leaving 7 bases not matched to a gene. The CDR3 spans 14 residues.

The chain is built from TRBV30 and TRBJ1-5; no clear D. CDR1 is GTSNPN, CDR2 SVGIG, per germline (reference sequence). The CDR3 contains 14 residues. V lost 0 bases and J 2 bases, leaving 8 bases between the germline ends. For the CDR3, the DNA is TGTGCCTGGAGTGTACACAGAGGCAATCAGCCCCAGCATTTT. Translation: CAWSVHRGNQPQHF.

This clone has just one count. The chain is built from TRBV5-1 and TRBJ2-7, with 7 nucleotides matching TRBD1. The CDR3 is made up of 15 amino acids. From germline, CDR1 is SGHRS and CDR2 YFSETQ. The V and J ends lost 2 bases and 1 base, in that order; junction bases with no gene match: 6. The chain's CDR3 is CASSLSTGDSYEQYF. As DNA, the CDR3 is TGCGCCAGCAGCTTATCAACAGGGGATTCCTACGAGCAGTACTTC. Full variable domain (remainder filled in from reference TRBV5-1 and TRBJ2-7): KAGVTQTPRYLIKTRGQQVTLSCSPISGHRSVSWYQQTPGQGLQFLFEYFSETQRNKGNFPGRFSGRQFSNSRSEMNVSTLELGDSALYLCASSLSTGDSYEQYFGPGTRLTVT.

The chain joins TRBV21-1 to TRBJ2-2; the D call in the table, TRBD2, was not verified against the DNA. TRBV21-1 is a recognized pseudogene. There are 18 residues in the CDR3. The CDR3 nucleotides read TGTGCCAGCAGCCCAGGAGTCCCAGGGGTAGCGGGGGCCGGGGAGCTGTTTTTT. As protein: CASSPGVPGVAGAGELFF.

Of note for this clone: One end of the junction is discordant with germline, which a read error may explain. The rearrangement uses TRBV28 and TRBJ1-3, with 8 nucleotides matching TRBD1. CDR3 length: 14 residues. Germline V gene lookup returns CDR1 MDHEN and CDR2 SYDVKM. CDR3 in DNA: TGTGCCAGCAGTGAGCCCGGGACAGGAGGAAAAGAAGTTTTT. This encodes CASSEPGTGGKEVF. The full variable domain, completed using reference TRBV28 and TRBJ1-3, is DVKVTQSSRYLVKRTGEKVFLECVQDMDHENMFWYRQDPGLGLRLIYFSYDVKMKEKGDIPEGYSVSREKKERFSLILESASTNQTSMYLCASSEPGTGGKEVFGEGSWLTVV.

The chain is built from TRBV14 and TRBJ2-1, with 13 bases fitting TRBD2. The CDR3 has 18 residues. The V and J ends lost 5 bases and 2 bases, in that order; junction bases with no gene match: 9. The germline CDR1 and CDR2 sequences are SGHDN and FVKESK. The DNA of the CDR3 is TGTGCCAGCAGCTTCGGGACTAGCGGGAAACCCGCCTACAATGAGCAGTTCTTC. The encoded protein is CASSFGTSGKPAYNEQFF.

This clone was detected only a few times. The genes are TRBV6-6 and TRBJ1-4; 9 positions agree with TRBD1. CDR3 length: 14 amino acids. V was pared by 10 bases and J by 8 bases, with 11 bases of the junction left unmatched. Looked up from germline, CDR1 is MNHNY and CDR2 is SVGAGI (reference sequence). CDR3 DNA: TGTGCCACCCTACCCGGGACAGGGTACGAAAAACTGTTTTTT. This gives the protein CATLPGTGYEKLFF.

This chain uses TRBV11-3 with TRBJ2-7; D possibly corresponds to TRBD1 (6 bases). V shed 1 base and J shed 5 bases, with 12 bases lying between them. The CDR3 totals 14 residues. The germline V gene encodes CDR1 SGHNT and CDR2 YENEEA. This chain's CDR3 is CASSLGRTDDEQYF. The CDR3 DNA reads TGTGCCAGCAGCTTAGGAAGGACAGATGACGAGCAGTACTTC. Based on the CDR3 plus reference TRBV11-3 and TRBJ2-7, the full variable domain is EAGVVQSPRYKIIEKKQPVAFWCNPISGHNTLYWYLQNLGQGPELLIRYENEEAVDDSQLPKDRFSAERLKGVDSTLKIQPAELGDSAVYLCASSLGRTDDEQYFGPGTRLTVT.

This clone was observed a few times. The chain combines TRBV18 with TRBJ1-1; weak D call: TRBD1 (5 bases). V gave up 3 bases and J gave up 3 bases, with 14 bases separating them. The CDR3 totals 15 residues. From germline, CDR1 is KGHSH and CDR2 LQKENI. Here the CDR3 DNA reads TGTGCCAGCTCACCGGGGCAGGGAGGGTACACTGAAGCTTTCTTT. This gives the protein CASSPGQGGYTEAFF.

The chain carries TRBV7-9 and TRBJ2-2, with TRBD2 matching 8 bases. The length of the CDR3 is 15 residues. Germline V gene data show CDR1 as SEHNR and CDR2 as FQNEAQ (reference sequence). V was pared by 3 bases and J by 5 bases, with 5 bases of the junction left unmatched. CDR3 in amino acids: CASSFGTSGTGELFF. The CDR3 coding sequence is TGTGCCAGCAGCTTTGGTACTAGCGGTACCGGGGAGCTGTTTTTT. Full variable domain (outside the CDR3, taken from reference TRBV7-9 and TRBJ2-2): DTGVSQNPRHKITKRGQNVTFRCDPISEHNRLYWYRQTLGQGPEFLTYFQNEAQLEKSRLLSDRFSAERPKGSFSTLEIQRTEQGDSAMYLCASSFGTSGTGELFFGEGSRLTVL.

V and J are TRBV9 and TRBJ2-3; possibly TRBD2 for D (6 bases). Germline CDR1 and CDR2: SGDLS and YYNGEE. The CDR3 contains 16 residues. Trimming shortened V by 3 bases and J by 1 base, and 15 bases separated the two germline ends. In DNA form, the CDR3 reads TGTGCCAGCAGCGCGACCGGGACTCAACGCACAGATACGCAGTATTTT. This encodes CASSATGTQRTDTQYF.

The chain has TRBV30 and TRBJ2-2; 7 bases match TRBD1. The CDR3 runs 14 residues. Losses at the gene ends were 5 bases for V and 0 bases for J; bases not matched to a gene: 3. Germline CDR1 is GTSNPN and CDR2 is SVGIG (reference sequence). The CDR3 reads CAWLQGANTGELFF. The CDR3 nucleotides are TGTGCCTGGCTCCAGGGGGCGAACACCGGGGAGCTGTTTTTT.

This chain uses TRBV20-1 with TRBJ2-7, with D possibly matching TRBD2 (5 bases). Trimming removed 6 bases from V and 6 bases from J, with 12 bases in between. From germline, CDR1 is DFQATT and CDR2 SNEGSKA (reference sequence). The CDR3 length is 11 residues. The CDR3 bases are TGCAGTGCCAGCCTGCGGGCCGAGCAGTACTTC. This translates into CSASLRAEQYF.

This chain connects TRBV6-6 to TRBJ2-7; a possible D gene is TRBD1 (6 bases). CDR1 and CDR2 from the germline V gene are MNHNY and SVGAGI (reference sequence). The CDR3 runs 15 residues. Trimming cost V 4 bases and J 3 bases, with 16 bases left between them. The CDR3 protein is CASSSADSNLYEQYF. In DNA, the CDR3 is TGTGCCAGCAGTTCGGCGGACAGCAACCTCTACGAGCAGTACTTC.

The count of this clone is one. The V and J genes are TRBV6-6 and TRBJ2-1, with D perhaps matching TRBD2 (5 bases). Germline CDR1 and CDR2: MNHNY and SVGAGI (reference sequence). V lost 5 bases to trimming and J lost 8 bases, with 19 bases between them. There are 15 residues in the CDR3. This chain's CDR3 is CASSDERNWVHEQFF. For the CDR3, the DNA is TGTGCCAGCAGTGACGAGCGGAACTGGGTCCATGAGCAGTTCTTC.

J is TRBJ2-7 and V is TRBV28; 10 bases match TRBD2. With 5 bases clipped from V and 0 bases from J, the junction kept 7 bases outside the gene matches. Germline V gives CDR1 MDHEN, CDR2 SYDVKM. CDR3 length: 16 residues. For the CDR3, the DNA is TGTGCCAGCAGTACCTCGGGACTAGCGAGCTCCTACGAGCAGTACTTC. Translating gives CASSTSGLASSYEQYF.

V usage is TRBV21-1 and J usage is TRBJ1-5; the DNA was not compared with TRBD1, the D call given in the table. TRBV21-1 is termed a pseudogene. The CDR3 runs to 15 residues. This CDR3 is CANNIGTGLWEPQHF. The DNA for the CDR3 is TGTGCCAATAACATTGGGACAGGCCTATGGGAGCCCCAGCATTTT.

The chain has TRBV7-9 and TRBJ1-2; 7 bases line up with TRBD1. The V segment lost 6 bases and the J segment 2 bases; nucleotides outside the gene matches: 9. Germline values: CDR1 SEHNR, CDR2 FQNEAQ (reference sequence). This CDR3 region has 15 residues. The CDR3 DNA reads as TGTGCCAGCAGTTCCGCCGCGGGACAGAACTATGGCTACACCTTC. Its protein product is CASSSAAGQNYGYTF. The full variable domain, its missing parts supplied by reference TRBV7-9 and TRBJ1-2, is DTGVSQNPRHKITKRGQNVTFRCDPISEHNRLYWYRQTLGQGPEFLTYFQNEAQLEKSRLLSDRFSAERPKGSFSTLEIQRTEQGDSAMYLCASSSAAGQNYGYTFGSGTRLTVV.

The chain carries TRBV4-1 and TRBJ1-2; D may be TRBD1 (6 bases). Deletions cut 4 bases from V and 3 bases from J, with 18 bases between. Germline values: CDR1 MGHRA, CDR2 YSYEKL. CDR3 length equals 16 residues. This CDR3 reads CASSPGPAKGDYGYTF. DNA for the CDR3: TGCGCCAGCAGCCCAGGGCCGGCCAAGGGGGACTATGGCTACACCTTC.

The V gene is TRBV7-9, the J gene TRBJ2-7; TRBD1 matches at 8 bases. CDR3 length equals 15 residues. V was pared by 1 base and J by 5 bases, with 7 bases of the junction left unmatched. Looked up from germline, CDR1 is SEHNR and CDR2 is FQNEAQ (reference sequence). The CDR3 region is CASSLGQGAFNEQYF. CDR3 DNA sequence: TGTGCCAGCAGCTTAGGCCAGGGGGCTTTCAACGAGCAGTACTTC.

The chain employs TRBV19 and TRBJ2-5, with D hard to call. Trimming cost V 4 bases and J 5 bases, with 8 bases left between them. The CDR3 covers 12 residues. CDR1 and CDR2 (germline): LNHDA, SQIVND (reference sequence). CDR3: CASSKNGETQYF. Written as DNA, the CDR3 is TGTGCCAGTAGTAAAAACGGTGAGACCCAGTACTTC.

The chain has TRBV19 and TRBJ2-5, with 7 bases lining up with TRBD1. Germline values: CDR1 LNHDA, CDR2 SQIVND (reference sequence). The CDR3 is 13 amino acids. V shed 9 bases and J 5 bases; nucleotides not matched to a gene: 9. The CDR3 protein is CASRDRVGETQYF. CDR3 DNA: TGTGCCAGCCGTGACAGGGTTGGCGAGACCCAGTACTTC.

This rearrangement joins TRBV6-5 to TRBJ1-2; TRBD1 aligns across 9 bases. Germline lookup yields CDR1 MNHEY and CDR2 SVGAGI. This CDR3 comprises 13 residues. Germline trimming cut 11 bases from V and 7 bases from J; bases unmatched to any gene: 11. CDR3: CASRRGQGTGYTF. The CDR3 DNA is TGTGCCTCCAGGCGGGGACAGGGTACTGGCTACACCTTC.

The V and J genes are TRBV28 and TRBJ1-1, with a weak D call TRBD1 (5 bases). V was trimmed by 2 bases and J by 11 bases, leaving 12 bases between them. The CDR3 is 12 residues long. CDR1 and CDR2 (germline): MDHEN, SYDVKM. CDR3 residues: CASSLRSGKAFF. As DNA, the CDR3 is TGTGCCAGCAGTTTACGGTCAGGGAAGGCTTTCTTT.

The genes are TRBV6-6 and TRBJ1-2, with D maybe TRBD1 (5 bases). Deletions cut 6 bases from V and 4 bases from J, with 15 bases between. Germline V lookup: CDR1 MNHNY, CDR2 SVGAGI (reference sequence). The CDR3 sequence is 14 residues long. In DNA form, the CDR3 reads TGTGCCAGCAGGCGACCAGGGTCTGCCTATGGCTACACCTTC. Its translation: CASRRPGSAYGYTF.

The chain uses TRBV19 and TRBJ2-3, with a tentative D call TRBD1 (6 bases). Germline V gene data show CDR1 as LNHDA and CDR2 as SQIVND (reference sequence). V lost 6 bases, J lost 5 bases, and 21 bases lay in between. The CDR3 extends over 16 amino acids. CDR3 region: CASSDTFKGGVDTQYF. The CDR3 DNA sequence: TGTGCCAGTAGCGACACCTTTAAAGGGGGAGTAGATACGCAGTATTTT.